What follows are 30 T cell receptor beta chains derived from one specimen sequenced in a study of metastatic and nonmetastatic thyroid tumors. TCRdb reanalyzed the PCR reads via MiXCR. The table lists 40,000 or so clones, more than 45% of them singletons. All patients were treatment-naive before thyroid surgery. Sample: tumor tissue. The receptors come from a male donor with papillary thyroid cancer or a benign thyroid nodule (not recorded which). Some clones in this sample may be carry-over from other donors' samples.

This clone was recorded once. The chain links TRBV20-1 to TRBJ2-3; the D is unclear. Looked up from germline, CDR1 is DFQATT and CDR2 is SNEGSKA (reference sequence). The CDR3 extends over 13 amino acids. V was pared by 4 bases and J by 2 bases, with 10 bases between. The CDR3 coding sequence is TGCAGTGCTATAGAAGACTTCACAGATACGCAGTATTTT. It yields the protein CSAIEDFTDTQYF.

The chain joins TRBV19 to TRBJ2-7; 9 nucleotides match TRBD2. Germline values: CDR1 LNHDA, CDR2 SQIVND (reference sequence). There are 15 residues in the CDR3. V lost 5 bases to trimming and J lost 5 bases; unmatched junction nucleotides: 10. The CDR3 region is CASSHPRASGDEQYF. The CDR3 coding sequence is TGTGCCAGTAGTCATCCTCGCGCTAGCGGGGACGAGCAGTACTTC.

The chain uses TRBV3-1 and TRBJ2-5; D is possibly TRBD2 (5 bases). The CDR3 is made up of 14 amino acids. Trimming pared 6 bases from V and 0 bases from J, leaving 11 bases between. Germline V gene lookup returns CDR1 LGHDT and CDR2 YNNKEL (reference sequence). The CDR3 loop reads CASSPPGNQETQYF. In DNA, the CDR3 is TGTGCCAGCAGTCCTCCGGGGAACCAAGAGACCCAGTACTTC.

Written as DNA, the CDR3 is TGTGCCAGCAGCCCCTCCTACGAGCAGTACTTC. The encoded protein is CASSPSYEQYF. The chain links TRBV9 to TRBJ2-7; D not resolved. Germline-derived CDR1 and CDR2 are SGDLS and YYNGEE. Deletions cut 4 bases from V and 0 bases from J, with 2 bases between. The CDR3 contains 11 residues.

This clone was picked up a small number of times. CDR3: CASSYASGSYEQYF. CDR3 nucleotides: TGTGCCAGCAGTTACGCTAGCGGATCTTACGAGCAGTACTTC. V is TRBV6-6 and J is TRBJ2-7; TRBD2 matches at 7 bases. With 2 bases clipped from V and 4 bases from J, the junction kept 5 bases outside the gene matches. CDR3 length equals 14 residues. Per the germline V gene, CDR1 is MNHNY and CDR2 is SVGAGI (reference sequence).

The chain combines TRBV28 with TRBJ1-5; no definite D call. Germline loops: CDR1 MDHEN, CDR2 SYDVKM. The CDR3 runs to 16 residues. V was cut by 5 bases and J by 5 bases, with 19 bases left in between. The CDR3 here is CASSLSSVGSYQPQHF. CDR3 bases: TGTGCCAGCAGTCTCTCTTCGGTGGGGTCCTATCAGCCCCAGCATTTT.

This clone has more than one count but fewer than ten. This chain links TRBV27 with TRBJ1-2; 10 bases agree with TRBD1. Per the germline V gene, CDR1 is MNHEY and CDR2 is SMNVEV (reference sequence). Trimming at V came to 6 bases and at J to 4 bases, leaving 5 bases not matched to a gene. This CDR3 is built from 14 residues. The CDR3 bases are TGTGCCAGCAGGCCGACAGGGGGCGGCTATGGCTACACCTTC. It encodes CASRPTGGGYGYTF.

In DNA form, the CDR3 reads TGCGCCAGCAGTTTCACGACAGGAACCCTCGACGAGCAGTACTTC. As protein: CASSFTTGTLDEQYF. The chain combines TRBV5-1 with TRBJ2-7, with a weak D call TRBD1 (6 bases). Trimming cost V 5 bases and J 5 bases, with 20 bases left between them. CDR1 is SGHRS and CDR2 is YFSETQ in the germline V gene. The CDR3 sequence is 15 residues long.

The rearrangement links TRBV30 to TRBJ2-1, with TRBD2 identical over 8 bases. Trimming took 4 bases from V and 3 from J; bases not matched to a gene: 11. Germline V CDR1 and CDR2: GTSNPN, SVGIG (reference sequence). The CDR3 runs to 16 residues. The CDR3 DNA reads as TGTGCCTGGACCCCAGCTAGCGGGCGAAGCTACAATGAGCAGTTCTTC. Protein product: CAWTPASGRSYNEQFF.

The chain is built from TRBV11-3 and TRBJ2-7, with 7 bases lining up with TRBD1. CDR1 and CDR2 from the germline V gene are SGHNT and YENEEA. The CDR3 has 13 amino acids. J gave up 0 bases and V 5 bases, and 1 base lay outside the gene matches. CDR3 coding DNA: TGTGCCAGCAGCGGGGACAGCTCCTACGAGCAGTACTTC. Amino acids: CASSGDSSYEQYF.

V is TRBV18 and J is TRBJ1-2; TRBD1 agrees at 7 bases. V was clipped by 3 bases and J by 1 base; unmatched bases: 11. Germline V gene sequence: CDR1 KGHSH, CDR2 LQKENI. The CDR3 totals 17 residues. The CDR3 loop reads CASSPRQGESGNYGYTF. Here the CDR3 DNA reads TGTGCCAGCTCACCCAGACAGGGCGAGAGCGGTAACTATGGCTACACCTTC.

V and J are TRBV5-1 and TRBJ2-1; the D call may be TRBD1 or TRBD2 (6 bases each). With 0 bases removed from V and 0 bases from J, the gap between germline ends came to 10 bases. The germline CDR1 and CDR2 sequences are SGHRS and YFSETQ. The CDR3 covers 16 residues. The CDR3 nucleotides are TGCGCCAGCAGCTTGGGAGGGGGGCACTCCTACAATGAGCAGTTCTTC. Translating gives CASSLGGGHSYNEQFF.

This clone was seen more than once but under ten times. V gene TRBV6-2 or TRBV6-3 combines with J gene TRBJ2-7; D not resolved. Germline loops: CDR1 MNHEY, CDR2 SVGEGT. The CDR3 is 13 residues long. V was cut by 6 bases and J by 2 bases, with 11 bases left in between. Written as DNA, the CDR3 is TGTGCCAGCAGCCGCAGTCGCACCTACGAGCAGTACTTC. Translation: CASSRSRTYEQYF.

V is TRBV30 and J is TRBJ1-1, with TRBD1 matching 8 bases. The CDR3 extends over 13 amino acids. Per the germline V gene, CDR1 is GTSNPN and CDR2 is SVGIG (reference sequence). The junction had 2 bases not matched to a gene; V was cut back by 0 bases and J by 5 bases. The CDR3 here is CAWSVDRGTEAFF. In nucleotides, the CDR3 is TGTGCCTGGAGTGTTGACAGGGGAACTGAAGCTTTCTTT.

The rearrangement uses TRBV28 and TRBJ2-7, with D possibly called TRBD1 or TRBD2 (5 bases each). Germline V gene data show CDR1 as MDHEN and CDR2 as SYDVKM. The CDR3 consists of 16 residues. Trimming left V 7 bases short and J 3 bases short, with 22 bases between. This chain's CDR3 is CASTGTGTAEVYEQYF. The DNA of the CDR3 is TGTGCCAGCACCGGGACGGGTACGGCTGAGGTCTACGAGCAGTACTTC.

The chain recombines TRBV27 with TRBJ2-1; D might be TRBD2 (6 bases). Trimming pared 8 bases from V and 5 bases from J, leaving 16 bases between. Germline CDR1 reads MNHEY; CDR2 reads SMNVEV (reference sequence). The CDR3 extends over 14 amino acids. CDR3 sequence reads: CASFGGFRNNEQFF. CDR3 nucleotide sequence: TGTGCCAGCTTCGGGGGATTTAGAAACAATGAGCAGTTCTTC.

The CDR3 loop reads CASSRISGTNYEQYF. The CDR3 DNA reads TGCGCCAGCAGCCGCATTAGCGGGACAAACTACGAGCAGTACTTC. The chain employs TRBV4-1 and TRBJ2-7, with TRBD2 matching over 8 bases. The V and J ends lost 4 bases and 3 bases, in that order; junction bases with no gene match: 8. The CDR3 runs 15 residues. The germline V gene encodes CDR1 MGHRA and CDR2 YSYEKL.

The genes are TRBV7-9 and TRBJ1-6; 8 nucleotides match TRBD1. This CDR3 comprises 14 residues. Germline loops: CDR1 SEHNR, CDR2 FQNEAQ (reference sequence). V lost 5 bases, J lost 12 bases, and 9 bases stayed unmatched. The CDR3 sequence: CASSEGTGGEPLHF. The CDR3 nucleotides are TGTGCCAGCAGCGAAGGGACAGGTGGGGAACCCCTCCACTTT.

This chain uses TRBV7-3 with TRBJ2-7; TRBD2 aligns across 10 bases. V lost 4 bases and J lost 7; bases outside the gene matches: 10. This CDR3 comprises 15 residues. Germline CDR1 and CDR2: SGHTA and FQGTGA. The CDR3 nucleotides are TGTGCCAGCAGCTCCGGACTAGCGGCCTCGGGAGAGCAGTACTTC. This gives the protein CASSSGLAASGEQYF.

The chain recombines TRBV9 with TRBJ2-7; D gene unclear. Per the germline V gene, CDR1 is SGDLS and CDR2 is YYNGEE. The V gene lost 0 bases and the J gene lost 0 bases, with 10 bases spanning the gap. The CDR3 extends over 15 amino acids. The CDR3 reads CASSVAPSSSYEQYF. In nucleotides, the CDR3 is TGTGCCAGCAGCGTAGCCCCCTCGAGCTCCTACGAGCAGTACTTC.

In this sample, this clone turned up a few times. The rearrangement joins TRBV27 to TRBJ1-4; D perhaps matches TRBD1 (5 bases). CDR1 and CDR2 from the germline V gene are MNHEY and SMNVEV (reference sequence). The length of the CDR3 is 11 residues. Trimming pared 10 bases from V and 3 bases from J, leaving 6 bases between. The CDR3 region is CATRANEKLFF. The DNA for the CDR3 is TGTGCCACCAGGGCTAATGAAAAACTGTTTTTT.

This chain uses TRBV20-1 with TRBJ1-1; D uncertain. The CDR3 consists of 12 residues. The germline V gene encodes CDR1 DFQATT and CDR2 SNEGSKA (reference sequence). V was pared by 6 bases and J by 7 bases, with 15 bases between. CDR3 region: CSAGHESVEAFF. The CDR3 bases are TGCAGTGCGGGCCACGAATCAGTTGAAGCTTTCTTT.

The V and J genes are TRBV11-2 and TRBJ2-7, with D perhaps matching TRBD2 (5 bases). V gave up 4 bases and J gave up 3 bases, with 22 bases separating them. CDR1 is SGHAT and CDR2 is FQNNGV in the germline V gene. CDR3 length equals 17 residues. The CDR3 here is CASSSFRSQAGGYEQYF. In DNA form, the CDR3 reads TGTGCCAGCAGCTCATTTAGGTCCCAGGCGGGCGGCTACGAGCAGTACTTC.

This chain uses TRBV5-1 with TRBJ1-1; 9 nucleotides align to TRBD1. CDR1 SGHRS and CDR2 YFSETQ come from the germline V gene. The CDR3 loop spans 16 amino acids. V shed 0 bases and J 11 bases; nucleotides not matched to a gene: 14. CDR3 DNA sequence: TGCGCCAGCAGCTTGGGGGCCCCGGGACAGGGATCCATCGCTTTCTTT. Translated, it gives CASSLGAPGQGSIAFF.

This clone was detected a few times. The chain joins TRBV28 to TRBJ2-1; 7 nucleotides line up with TRBD2. Germline V lookup: CDR1 MDHEN, CDR2 SYDVKM. J lost 7 bases, V lost 7 bases, and 7 bases had no gene match. This CDR3 comprises 13 residues. CDR3 residues: CASMGGSQNEQFF. CDR3 nucleotides: TGTGCCAGCATGGGCGGGAGCCAAAATGAGCAGTTCTTC.

The rearrangement links TRBV20-1 to TRBJ1-2; no firm D call. The germline V and J ends were trimmed by 5 bases and 3 bases, with 28 bases remaining between them. This CDR3 is 18 amino acids long. The germline V gene encodes CDR1 DFQATT and CDR2 SNEGSKA (reference sequence). In DNA, the CDR3 is TGCAGTGCTCCGGGAGGGCGCGAGGAGAGGACGGGAGACTATGGCTACACCTTC. It encodes CSAPGGREERTGDYGYTF.

V is TRBV30 and J is TRBJ1-1, with TRBD1 as a possible D gene (6 bases). The CDR3 covers 15 residues. The V and J ends lost 3 bases and 0 bases respectively, with 14 bases between them. Looked up from germline, CDR1 is GTSNPN and CDR2 is SVGIG (reference sequence). The CDR3 sequence is CAWRDPGQLNTEAFF. The CDR3 DNA follows: TGTGCCTGGAGGGATCCGGGACAACTGAACACTGAAGCTTTCTTT.

The chain links TRBV11-2 to TRBJ2-2; no clear D gene. The V end lost 6 bases, the J end lost 6 bases, and 5 bases lay between the germline ends. The CDR3 runs to 11 residues. Germline V gene lookup returns CDR1 SGHAT and CDR2 FQNNGV. The CDR3 loop reads CASRGPGELFF. CDR3 nucleotide sequence: TGTGCCAGCAGAGGCCCCGGGGAGCTGTTTTTT.

This chain joins TRBV6-1 and TRBJ1-1; D is ambiguous. The CDR3 is 13 amino acids. Trimming stripped 5 bases from V and 5 bases from J, with 12 bases between. The germline CDR1 and CDR2 sequences are MNHNS and SASEGT. Here the CDR3 reads CASSPRVSTEAFF. In DNA form, the CDR3 reads TGTGCCAGCAGTCCCCGGGTATCAACTGAAGCTTTCTTT.

CDR3 protein: CASSRDREDTEAFF. CDR3 DNA: TGTGCCAGCTCGCGGGACAGGGAGGACACTGAAGCTTTCTTT. The V gene is TRBV18, the J gene TRBJ1-1; 9 bases line up with TRBD1. The length of the CDR3 is 14 residues. The V gene's germline CDR1 is KGHSH and CDR2 LQKENI. V lost 6 bases to trimming and J lost 3 bases; unmatched junction nucleotides: 5.